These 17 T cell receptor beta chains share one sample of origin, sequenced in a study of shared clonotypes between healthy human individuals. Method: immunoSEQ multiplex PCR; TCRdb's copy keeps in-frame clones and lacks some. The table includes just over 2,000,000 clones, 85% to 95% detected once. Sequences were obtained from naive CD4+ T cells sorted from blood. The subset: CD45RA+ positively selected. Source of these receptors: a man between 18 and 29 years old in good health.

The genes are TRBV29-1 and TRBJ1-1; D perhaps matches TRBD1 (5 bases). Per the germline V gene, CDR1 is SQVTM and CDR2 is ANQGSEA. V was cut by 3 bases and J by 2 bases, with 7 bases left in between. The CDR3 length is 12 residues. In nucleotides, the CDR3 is TGCAGCGTTGACGGGGCAAACACTGAAGCTTTCTTT. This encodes CSVDGANTEAFF.

The CDR3 nucleotides read TGTGCCAGCAGTTACCGGGACAGGGGATTCGAGCAGTACTTC. It specifies CASSYRDRGFEQYF. The chain is built from TRBV6-5 and TRBJ2-7; 10 bases are shared with TRBD1. This CDR3 spans 14 amino acids. V gave up 2 bases and J gave up 6 bases; unmatched junction bases: 4. Germline V gene lookup returns CDR1 MNHEY and CDR2 SVGAGI.

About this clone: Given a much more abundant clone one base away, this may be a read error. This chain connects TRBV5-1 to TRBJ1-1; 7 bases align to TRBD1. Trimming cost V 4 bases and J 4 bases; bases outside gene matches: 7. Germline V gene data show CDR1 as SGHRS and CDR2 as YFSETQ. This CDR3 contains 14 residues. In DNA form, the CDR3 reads TGCGCCAGCAGCGCGTTAGGGGGCGTCACTGAAGCTTTCTTT. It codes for CASSALGGVTEAFF.

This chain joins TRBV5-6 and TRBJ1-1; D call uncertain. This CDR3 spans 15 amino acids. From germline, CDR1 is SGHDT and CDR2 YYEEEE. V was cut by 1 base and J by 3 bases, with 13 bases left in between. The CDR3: CASSLRRVIYTEAFF. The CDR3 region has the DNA TGTGCCAGCAGCTTGAGAAGAGTTATATACACTGAAGCTTTCTTT.

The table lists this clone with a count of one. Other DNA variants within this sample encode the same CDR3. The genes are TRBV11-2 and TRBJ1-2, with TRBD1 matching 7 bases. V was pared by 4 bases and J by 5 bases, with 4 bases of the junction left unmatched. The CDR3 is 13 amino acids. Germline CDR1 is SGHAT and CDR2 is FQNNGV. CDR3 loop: CASSSGTAYGYTF. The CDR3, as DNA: TGTGCCAGCAGCTCCGGGACAGCATATGGCTACACCTTC.

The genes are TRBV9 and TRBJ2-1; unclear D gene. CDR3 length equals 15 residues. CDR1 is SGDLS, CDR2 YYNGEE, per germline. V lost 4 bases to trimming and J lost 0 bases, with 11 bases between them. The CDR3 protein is CASSIDGRSYNEQFF. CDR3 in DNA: TGTGCCAGCAGCATTGACGGGCGCTCCTACAATGAGCAGTTCTTC.

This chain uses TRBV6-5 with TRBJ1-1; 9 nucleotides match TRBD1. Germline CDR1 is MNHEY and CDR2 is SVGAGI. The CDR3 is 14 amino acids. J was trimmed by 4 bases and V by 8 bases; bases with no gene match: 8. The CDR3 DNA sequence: TGTGCCAGCCGTGGGACAGGGTTGGCCACTGAAGCTTTCTTT. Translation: CASRGTGLATEAFF.

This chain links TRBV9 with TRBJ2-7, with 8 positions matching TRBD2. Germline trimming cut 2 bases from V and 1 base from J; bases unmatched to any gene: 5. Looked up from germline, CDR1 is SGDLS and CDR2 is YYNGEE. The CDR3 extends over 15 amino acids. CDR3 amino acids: CASSVQRETSYEQYF. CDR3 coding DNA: TGTGCCAGCAGCGTCCAGCGGGAGACTTCCTACGAGCAGTACTTC.

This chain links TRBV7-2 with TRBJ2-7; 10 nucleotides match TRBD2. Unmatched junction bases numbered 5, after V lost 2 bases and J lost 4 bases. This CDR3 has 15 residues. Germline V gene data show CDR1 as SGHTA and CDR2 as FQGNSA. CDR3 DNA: TGTGCCAGCAGCTTACGACCGGGACTAGCGTACGAGCAGTACTTC. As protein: CASSLRPGLAYEQYF.

The DNA of the CDR3 is TGTGCCAGCAGGGACAGGGATGAGGTGGTAGAGACCCAGTACTTC. Encoded protein: CASRDRDEVVETQYF. V gene TRBV7-8 combines with J gene TRBJ2-5; TRBD1 agrees at 8 bases. Germline V gene data show CDR1 as SGHVS and CDR2 as FQNEAQ. Unmatched junction bases numbered 10, after V lost 6 bases and J lost 4 bases. This CDR3 has 15 residues.

CDR3 sequence (DNA): TGTGCCAGCAGCCACAGGACAGGGAGTTCGGTCGAGCAGTACTTC. This codes for CASSHRTGSSVEQYF. The chain employs TRBV14 and TRBJ2-7; TRBD1 agrees at 8 bases. CDR1 SGHDN and CDR2 FVKESK come from the germline V gene. This CDR3 has 15 amino acids. The V segment lost 3 bases and the J segment 6 bases; nucleotides outside the gene matches: 10.

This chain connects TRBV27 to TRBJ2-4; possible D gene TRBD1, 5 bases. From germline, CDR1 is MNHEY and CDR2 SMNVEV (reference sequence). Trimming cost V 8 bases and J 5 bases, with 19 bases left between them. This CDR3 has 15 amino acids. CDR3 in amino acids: CASSPFRTKENIQYF. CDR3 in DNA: TGTGCCAGCTCTCCATTCCGGACAAAAGAAAACATTCAGTACTTC.

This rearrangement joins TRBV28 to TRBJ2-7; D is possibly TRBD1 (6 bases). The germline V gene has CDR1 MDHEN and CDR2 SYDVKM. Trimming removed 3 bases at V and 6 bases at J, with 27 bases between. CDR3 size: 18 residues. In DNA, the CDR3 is TGTGCCAGCAGTTTCGCTCGAGGGGGACACCACCCTGGCGGCGAGCAGTACTTC. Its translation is CASSFARGGHHPGGEQYF.

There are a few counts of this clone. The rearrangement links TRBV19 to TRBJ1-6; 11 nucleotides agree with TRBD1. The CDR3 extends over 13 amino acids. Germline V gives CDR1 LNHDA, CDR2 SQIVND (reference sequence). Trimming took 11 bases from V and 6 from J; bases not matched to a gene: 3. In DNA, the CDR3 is TGTGCCGTGGGACAGGGGGGTAATTCACCCCTCCACTTT. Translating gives CAVGQGGNSPLHF.

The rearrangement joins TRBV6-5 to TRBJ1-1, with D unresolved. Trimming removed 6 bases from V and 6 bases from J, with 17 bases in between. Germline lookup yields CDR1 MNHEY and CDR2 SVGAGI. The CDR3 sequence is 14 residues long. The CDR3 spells CASSRHGKKAEAFF. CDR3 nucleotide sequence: TGTGCCAGCAGCCGACACGGGAAAAAGGCTGAAGCTTTCTTT.

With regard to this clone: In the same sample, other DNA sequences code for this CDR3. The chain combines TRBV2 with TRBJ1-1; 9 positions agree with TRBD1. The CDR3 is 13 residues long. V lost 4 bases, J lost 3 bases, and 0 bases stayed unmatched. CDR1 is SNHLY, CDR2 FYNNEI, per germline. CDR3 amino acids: CASSGQGDTEAFF. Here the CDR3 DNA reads TGTGCCAGCAGTGGACAGGGGGACACTGAAGCTTTCTTT.

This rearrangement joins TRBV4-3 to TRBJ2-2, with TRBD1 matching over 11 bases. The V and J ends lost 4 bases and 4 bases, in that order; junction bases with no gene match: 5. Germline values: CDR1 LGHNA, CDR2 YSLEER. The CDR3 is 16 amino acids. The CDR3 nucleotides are TGCGCCAGCAGCCTAGGGACAGGGGGGGCCACCGGGGAGCTGTTTTTT. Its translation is CASSLGTGGATGELFF.